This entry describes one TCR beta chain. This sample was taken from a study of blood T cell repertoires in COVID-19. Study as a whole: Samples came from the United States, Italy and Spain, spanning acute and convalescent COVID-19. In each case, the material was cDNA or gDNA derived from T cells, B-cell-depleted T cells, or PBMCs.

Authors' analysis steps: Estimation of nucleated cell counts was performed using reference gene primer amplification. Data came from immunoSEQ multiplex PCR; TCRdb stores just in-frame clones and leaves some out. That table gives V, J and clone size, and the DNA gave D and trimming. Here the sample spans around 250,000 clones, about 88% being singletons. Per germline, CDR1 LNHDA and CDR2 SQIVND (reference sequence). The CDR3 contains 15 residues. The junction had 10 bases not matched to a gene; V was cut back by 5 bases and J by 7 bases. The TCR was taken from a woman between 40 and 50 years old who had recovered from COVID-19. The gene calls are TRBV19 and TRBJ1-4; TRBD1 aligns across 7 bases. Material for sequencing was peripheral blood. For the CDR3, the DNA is TGTGCCAGTAGTCCCGCTCAGGGGGTAGCTGAAAAACTGTTTTTT. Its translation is CASSPAQGVAEKLFF.